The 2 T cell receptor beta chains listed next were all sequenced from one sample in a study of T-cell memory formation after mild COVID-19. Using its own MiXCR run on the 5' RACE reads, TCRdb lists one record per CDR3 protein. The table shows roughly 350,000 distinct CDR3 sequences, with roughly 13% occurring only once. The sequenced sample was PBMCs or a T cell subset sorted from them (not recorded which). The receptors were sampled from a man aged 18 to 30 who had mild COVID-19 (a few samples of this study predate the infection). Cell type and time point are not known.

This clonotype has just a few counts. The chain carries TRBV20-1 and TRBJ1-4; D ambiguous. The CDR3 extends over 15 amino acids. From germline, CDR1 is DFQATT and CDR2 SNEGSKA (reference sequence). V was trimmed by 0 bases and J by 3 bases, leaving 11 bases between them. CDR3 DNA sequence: TGCAGTGCTAGAGAGACTTCAGGCCCTAATGAAAAACTGTTTTTT. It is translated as CSARETSGPNEKLFF.

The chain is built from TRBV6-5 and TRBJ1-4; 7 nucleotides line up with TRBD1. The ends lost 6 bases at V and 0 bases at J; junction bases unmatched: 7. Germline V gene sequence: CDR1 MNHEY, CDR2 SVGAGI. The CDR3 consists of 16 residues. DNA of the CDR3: TGTGCCAGCAGGCGAAAGGGGGCCACAACTAATGAAAAACTGTTTTTT. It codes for CASRRKGATTNEKLFF.